This TCR beta chain derives from a study of T cell responses to AZD1222 COVID-19 vaccine. Overall study findings and caveats: Only 5 or 6 AZD1222 recipients tested seropositive at baseline.

This CDR3 contains 13 residues. CDR1 is GTSNPN and CDR2 is SVGIG in the germline V gene (reference sequence). Trimming cost V 4 bases and J 2 bases, with 10 bases left between them. The protocol was immunoSEQ multiplex PCR, while the TCRdb copy is restricted to in-frame clones and leaves out a portion. The sample has tens of thousands of clones, approximately 91% seen once. Note on this clone: What it binds is not known.

Second doses were pooled across both intervals (about 4 or about 12 weeks). This TCR came from an adult who received the AZD1222 COVID-19 vaccine. The rearrangement joins TRBV30 to TRBJ2-3; D perhaps matches TRBD2 (6 bases). This material consisted of peripheral blood, taken 28 days after the second AZD1222 dose. The CDR3 protein is CAWNGGVTDTQYF. The CDR3 DNA follows: TGTGCCTGGAATGGCGGGGTCACAGATACGCAGTATTTT.